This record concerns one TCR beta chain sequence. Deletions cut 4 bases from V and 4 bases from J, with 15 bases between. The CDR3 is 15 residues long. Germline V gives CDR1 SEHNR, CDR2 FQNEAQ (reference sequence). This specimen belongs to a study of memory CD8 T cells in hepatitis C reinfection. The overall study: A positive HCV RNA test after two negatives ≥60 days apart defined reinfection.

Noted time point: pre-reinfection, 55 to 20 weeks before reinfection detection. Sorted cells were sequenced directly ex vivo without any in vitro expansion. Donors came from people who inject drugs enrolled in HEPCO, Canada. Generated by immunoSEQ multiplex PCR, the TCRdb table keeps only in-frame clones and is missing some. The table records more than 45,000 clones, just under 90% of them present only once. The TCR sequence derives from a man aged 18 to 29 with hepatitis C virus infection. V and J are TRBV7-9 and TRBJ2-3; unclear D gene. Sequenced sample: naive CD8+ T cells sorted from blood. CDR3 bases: TGTGCCAGCAGCTCGGCGGTAATTCCTTCAGATACGCAGTATTTT. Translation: CASSSAVIPSDTQYF.